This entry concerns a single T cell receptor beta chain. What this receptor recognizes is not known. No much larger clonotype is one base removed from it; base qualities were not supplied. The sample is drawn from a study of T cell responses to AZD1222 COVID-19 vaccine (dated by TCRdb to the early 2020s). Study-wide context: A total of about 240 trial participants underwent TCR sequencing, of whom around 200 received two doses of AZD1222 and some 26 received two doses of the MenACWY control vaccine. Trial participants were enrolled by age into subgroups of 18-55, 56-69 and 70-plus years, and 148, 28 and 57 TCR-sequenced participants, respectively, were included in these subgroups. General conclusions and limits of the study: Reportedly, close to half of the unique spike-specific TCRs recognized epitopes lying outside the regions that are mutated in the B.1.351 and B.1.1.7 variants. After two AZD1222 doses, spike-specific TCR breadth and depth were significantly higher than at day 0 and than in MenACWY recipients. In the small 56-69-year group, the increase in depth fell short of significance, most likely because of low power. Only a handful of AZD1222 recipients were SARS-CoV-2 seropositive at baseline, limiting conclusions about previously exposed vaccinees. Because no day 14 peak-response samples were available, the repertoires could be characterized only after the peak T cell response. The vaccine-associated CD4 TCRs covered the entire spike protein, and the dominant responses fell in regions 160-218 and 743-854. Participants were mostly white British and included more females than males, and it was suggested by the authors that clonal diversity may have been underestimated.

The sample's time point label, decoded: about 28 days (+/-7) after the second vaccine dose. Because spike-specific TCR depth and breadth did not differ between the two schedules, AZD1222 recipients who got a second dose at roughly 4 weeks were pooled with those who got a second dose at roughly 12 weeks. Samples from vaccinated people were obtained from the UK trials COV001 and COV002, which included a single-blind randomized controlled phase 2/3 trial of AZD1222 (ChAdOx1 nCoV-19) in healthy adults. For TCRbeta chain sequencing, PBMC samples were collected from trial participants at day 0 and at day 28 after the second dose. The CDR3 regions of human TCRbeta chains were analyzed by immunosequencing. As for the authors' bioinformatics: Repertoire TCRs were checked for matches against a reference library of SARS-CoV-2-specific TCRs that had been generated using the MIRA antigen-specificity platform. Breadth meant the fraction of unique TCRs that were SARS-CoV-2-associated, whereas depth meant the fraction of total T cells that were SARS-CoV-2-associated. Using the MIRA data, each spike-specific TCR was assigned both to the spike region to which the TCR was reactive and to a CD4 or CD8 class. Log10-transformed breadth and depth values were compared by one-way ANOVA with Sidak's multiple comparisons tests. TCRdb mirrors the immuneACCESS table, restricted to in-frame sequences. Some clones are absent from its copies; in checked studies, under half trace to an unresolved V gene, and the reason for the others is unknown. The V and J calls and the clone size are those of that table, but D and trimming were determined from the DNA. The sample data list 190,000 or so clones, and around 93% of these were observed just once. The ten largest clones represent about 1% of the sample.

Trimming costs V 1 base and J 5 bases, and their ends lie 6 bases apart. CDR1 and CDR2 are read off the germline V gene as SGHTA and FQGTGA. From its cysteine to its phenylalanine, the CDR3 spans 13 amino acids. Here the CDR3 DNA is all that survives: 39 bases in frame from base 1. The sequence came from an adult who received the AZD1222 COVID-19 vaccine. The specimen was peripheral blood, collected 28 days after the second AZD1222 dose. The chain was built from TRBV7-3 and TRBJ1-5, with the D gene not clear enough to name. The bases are TGTGCCAGCAGCTTAAGGTCAGATCAGCCCCAGCATTTT. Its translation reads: CASSLRSDQPQHF.